The clone carrying this T cell receptor (beta chain) has ten or more counts. Germline assignment: CDR1 MDHEN and CDR2 SYDVKM. The J segment lost 6 bases and the V segment lost 4 bases, leaving 9 bases of the junction unmatched. This CDR3 spans 16 amino acids. The time point here: newly diagnosed GD, antithyroid drugs for less than 3 months. Scientists built the TCR library using RNA that was extracted from PBMCs. This entry belongs to a study of regulatory T cells in long-lasting Graves disease. Building the TCR beta libraries relied on iRepertoire HTBI primers, and CDR3 regions underwent Arm-PCR. TCRdb redid the calling of the multiplex PCR reads with MiXCR, one entry per CDR3 protein. This sample carries 530,000 or so distinct CDR3 sequences, approximately 16% of them seen once, and the ten largest clones take about 12%. In addition, the sample was reused for a study of T cells in Graves' hyperthyroidism and ophthalmopathy. That source adds: HTBI primers were used for first-round RT-PCR of the TCR CDR3.

Sample: peripheral blood mononuclear cells (PBMCs), taken at new diagnosis, from a patient treated with antithyroid drugs. The chain joins TRBV28 to TRBJ2-2; 9 bases line up with TRBD1. The sequence was obtained from a man aged 18 to 30 with Graves disease. The CDR3 coding sequence is TGTGCCAGCAGTTACCGGGACAGGGTTAACGCCGGGGAGCTGTTTTTT. This gives the protein CASSYRDRVNAGELFF.